This T cell receptor beta chain was captured in a study of T cell changes during pregnancy in multiple sclerosis. This CDR3 is 13 amino acids long. Germline assignment: CDR1 MNHNS and CDR2 SASEGT. Trimming stripped 9 bases from V and 5 bases from J, with 16 bases between. Clones were sequenced by immunoSEQ multiplex PCR, and TCRdb holds only the in-frame ones, with some missing. The table shows about 33,000 clones, with approximately 91% occurring only once. Specimen: CD4+ T cells from peripheral blood mononuclear cells, collected in the third trimester of pregnancy. The V and J genes are TRBV6-1 and TRBJ2-5; D perhaps matches TRBD1 (5 bases). This receptor was obtained from a female donor in good health, enrolled as a control in a pregnancy study. CDR3: CASRGSPGETQYF. The CDR3, as DNA: TGTGCCAGTAGGGGCTCACCGGGCGAGACCCAGTACTTC.